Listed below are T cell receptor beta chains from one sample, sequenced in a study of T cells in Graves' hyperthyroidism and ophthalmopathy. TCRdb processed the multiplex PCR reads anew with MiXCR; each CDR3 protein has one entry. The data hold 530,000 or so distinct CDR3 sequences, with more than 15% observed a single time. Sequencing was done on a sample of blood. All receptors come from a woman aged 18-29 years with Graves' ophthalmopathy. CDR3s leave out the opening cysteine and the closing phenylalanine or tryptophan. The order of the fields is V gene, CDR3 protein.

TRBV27	ASSSGQGKRETQY
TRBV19	ASRGGRVSNQPQH
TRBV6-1	ASSEGDDNQPQH
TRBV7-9	ASSSGLAGRVYSYNEQF
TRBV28	ASSPPRGQPQH
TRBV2	ASSERTVRDTQY
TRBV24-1	ATSDHGTGQETQY
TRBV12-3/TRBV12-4	ASSLALGTDEQY
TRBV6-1	ASSGTGYETDTQY
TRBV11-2	ASSSWEGASYEQY
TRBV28	ASRTGTGEAF
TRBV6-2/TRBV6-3	ASSRGETNEKLF
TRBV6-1	ASSHLDSLGSAGYT
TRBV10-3	ATSGGYSGELF
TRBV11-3	ASSGSGYGELF
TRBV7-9	ASSLGTGDTGELF
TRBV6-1	ASGLNSPLH
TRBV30	AWSSKGGSGNQPQH
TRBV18	ASSPGRADTIY
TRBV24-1	ATSDFMVNEQF
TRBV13	ASGTGGASGANVLT
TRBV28	ASSSRSGGFFTGELF
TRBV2	ASSERSGVYNEQF
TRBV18	ASSPGDSGSYEQY
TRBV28	ASTQMTGSNTGELF
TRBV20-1	SARWSENTEAF
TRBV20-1	STISGIIYEQY
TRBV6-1	ASSGEGGAGELF
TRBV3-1	ASSQDLNLGGPGNTIY
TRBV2	ASSAMTAWETQY
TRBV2	TSGDRDRSFNEQF
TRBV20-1	RTEETQY
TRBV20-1	SASDRTKGGPQH
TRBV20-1	SARDLEGLTEAF
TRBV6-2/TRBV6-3	ASTRSGRRNEQF
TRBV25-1	ASRPGSNTDTQY
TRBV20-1	SARAGTYQETQY
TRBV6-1	ASSALYSGGPELF
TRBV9	ASSGRTGGILDGELF
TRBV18	ASSPHGLAGANEQF
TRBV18	ASSPDRVAQETQY
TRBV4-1	ASTPLTGFPEAF
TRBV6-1	ASSEALGTGGALAF
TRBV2	ASKERGAGDTQY
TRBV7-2	ASSLWAGTEETQY
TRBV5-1	ASSLETEQETQY
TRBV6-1	ASTPLSGGLETQY
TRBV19	ASSNGQGTDTQY
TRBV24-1	ATSDFRDRAFQPQH
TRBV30	AWRQGFNQPQH
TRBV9	ASSVGGYGDTEAF
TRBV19	ASSTTRDGSGYT
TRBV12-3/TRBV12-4	ASSLVQGGRETQY
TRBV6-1	ASSIRGVGADTQY